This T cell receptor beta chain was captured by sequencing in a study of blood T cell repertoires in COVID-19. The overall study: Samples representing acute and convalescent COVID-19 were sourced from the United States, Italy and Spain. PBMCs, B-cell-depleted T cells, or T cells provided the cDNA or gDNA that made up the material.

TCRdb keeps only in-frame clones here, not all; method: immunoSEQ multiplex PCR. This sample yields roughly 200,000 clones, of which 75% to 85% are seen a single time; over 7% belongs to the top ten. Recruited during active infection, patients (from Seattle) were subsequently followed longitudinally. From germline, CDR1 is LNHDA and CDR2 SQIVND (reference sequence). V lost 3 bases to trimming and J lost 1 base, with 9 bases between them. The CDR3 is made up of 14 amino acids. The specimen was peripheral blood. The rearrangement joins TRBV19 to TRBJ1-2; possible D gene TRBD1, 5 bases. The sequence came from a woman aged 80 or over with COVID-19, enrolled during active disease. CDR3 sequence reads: CASSILGDNYGYTF. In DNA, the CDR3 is TGTGCCAGTAGTATCCTAGGGGATAACTATGGCTACACCTTC.